This TCR beta chain was retrieved from a study of shared clonotypes between healthy human individuals. Study details: The donor pool was made up of a couple of women and a few men aged 18 to 49.

From germline, CDR1 is MNHNY and CDR2 SVGAGI (reference sequence). With 0 bases removed from V and 10 bases from J, the gap between germline ends came to 13 bases. The CDR3 runs 14 residues. The material for each subset, its genomic DNA, was split evenly across several immunoSEQ plates. Each unsorted PBMC replicate got 300 ng genomic DNA, tens of thousands of genomes. Repertoires were generated with immunoSEQ multiplex PCR, while TCRdb's copy carries only in-frame clones and drops some. There are fewer than 700,000 clones in the sample; about 80% occur only once, and about 12% lies in the top ten. The sequence was obtained from a woman in her thirties or forties in good health. Some clones in this sample may be carry-over from other donors' samples. Sequences were obtained from PBMCs. J is TRBJ1-5 and V is TRBV6-6; D gene ambiguous. The CDR3 DNA is TGTGCCAGCAGTTACTCGAAAAGCAGGCCTCCCCAGCATTTT. It encodes CASSYSKSRPPQHF.